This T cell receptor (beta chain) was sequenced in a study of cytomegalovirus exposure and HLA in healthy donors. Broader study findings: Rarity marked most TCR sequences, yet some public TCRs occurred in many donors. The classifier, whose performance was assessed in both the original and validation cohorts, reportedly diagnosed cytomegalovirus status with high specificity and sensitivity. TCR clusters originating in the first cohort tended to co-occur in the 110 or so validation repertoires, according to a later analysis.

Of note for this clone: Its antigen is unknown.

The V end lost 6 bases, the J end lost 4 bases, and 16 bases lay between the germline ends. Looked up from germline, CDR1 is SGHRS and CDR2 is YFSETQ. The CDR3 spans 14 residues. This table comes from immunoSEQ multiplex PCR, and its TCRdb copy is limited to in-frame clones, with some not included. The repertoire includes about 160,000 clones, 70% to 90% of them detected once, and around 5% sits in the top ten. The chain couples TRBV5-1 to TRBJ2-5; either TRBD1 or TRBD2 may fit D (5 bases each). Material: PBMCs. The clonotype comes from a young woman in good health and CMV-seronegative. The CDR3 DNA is TGCGCCAGCAACCCGGGGACGCCCGGAGAGACCCAGTACTTC. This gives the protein CASNPGTPGETQYF. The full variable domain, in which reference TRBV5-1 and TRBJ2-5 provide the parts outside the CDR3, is KAGVTQTPRYLIKTRGQQVTLSCSPISGHRSVSWYQQTPGQGLQFLFEYFSETQRNKGNFPGRFSGRQFSNSRSEMNVSTLELGDSALYLCASNPGTPGETQYFGPGTRLLVL.